The clone carrying this T cell receptor (beta chain) was recorded many times. This sample was taken from a study of T cell repertoires in cytomegalovirus infection. Turning to the study itself: Through public TCR beta signatures, both CMV infection and matching HLA type were indicated.

This CDR3 is built from 14 residues. After removal of 5 bases from V and 3 bases from J, the junction contained 6 bases not matched to a gene. Germline values: CDR1 KGHSH, CDR2 LQKENI. TCRdb processed the reads anew with MiXCR; each CDR3 protein has one entry. This sample carries 490,000 or so distinct CDR3 sequences, roughly 10% of them seen once, and the ten largest clones take 10% to 13%. The receptor was derived from a human donor in good health (CMV status not recorded). Some clones in this sample may be carry-over from other donors' samples. The chain has TRBV18 and TRBJ1-2; 7 bases map to TRBD1. Sequencing was carried out using PBMCs. The CDR3 DNA sequence: TGTGCCAGCTCAGCGGCAGGGGGGGACTATGGCTACACCTTC. The encoded protein is CASSAAGGDYGYTF.